The rows below give T cell receptor beta chains drawn from one sample of a study of spatial heterogeneity in lung cancer. MiXCR, run by TCRdb on the 5' RACE reads, gives a single entry per CDR3 protein. This table holds about 39,000 distinct CDR3 sequences, 3.1% found once. Source: normal lung tissue next to the tumor, taken at surgery. The receptors were gathered from a male donor with early-stage non-small cell lung cancer. Both conserved end residues are part of each CDR3. D genes are given only for firm matches. Clone size is shown for a subset of rows, as once, few, many or a class of expanded clone.

>TRBJ2-5|many|TRBV29-1|.
CSTAGTSAGETQYF
TGCAGCACCGCGGGGACCTCCGCGGGGGAGACCCAGTACTTC
>TRBJ1-5|many|TRBV5-1|TRBD1
CARIKGGGHQPQHF
TGCGCCCGAATTAAAGGGGGCGGCCATCAGCCCCAGCATTTT
>TRBJ1-2|many|TRBV5-1|.
CASSLTGRDYGYTF
TGCGCCAGCAGCTTGACAGGTCGAGACTATGGCTACACCTTC
>TRBJ2-3|many|TRBV6-5|TRBD2
CASSTGLAGGVLSTDTQYF
TGTGCCAGCAGTACGGGACTAGCGGGGGGCGTTTTAAGCACAGATACGCAGTATTTT
>TRBJ2-1|many|TRBV6-2/TRBV6-3|TRBD2
CASSYPTSGSRANEQFF
TGTGCCAGCAGTTACCCGACTAGCGGGAGTAGGGCCAATGAGCAGTTCTTC
>TRBJ2-5|many|TRBV18|.
CASSPVEETQYF
TGTGCCAGCTCACCGGTAGAAGAGACCCAGTACTTC
>TRBJ2-5|many|TRBV7-8|.
CASSLHRQLETQYF
TGTGCCAGCAGCCTCCACCGACAGCTGGAGACCCAGTACTTC
>TRBJ2-1|many|TRBV28|TRBD1
CASSLARGNEQFF
TGTGCCAGCAGTTTGGCCAGGGGGAATGAGCAGTTCTTC
>TRBJ2-5|many|TRBV5-1|.
CASSFNYQETQYF
TGCGCCAGCAGCTTTAATTACCAAGAGACCCAGTACTTC
>TRBJ2-7|many|TRBV7-9|.
CASSLAPDEQYF
TGTGCCAGCAGCTTAGCACCGGACGAGCAGTACTTC
>TRBJ2-7|.|TRBV20-1|.
CSAKSNYEQYF
TGCAGTGCTAAAAGTAACTACGAGCAGTACTTC
>TRBJ1-6|many|TRBV7-6|.
CASSLGNSPLHF
TGTGCCAGCAGCTTAGGAAATTCACCCCTCCACTTT
>TRBJ2-2|many|TRBV7-3|.
CASSLNSFTGELFF
TGTGCCAGCAGCTTAAATTCCTTCACCGGGGAGCTGTTTTTT
>TRBJ2-5|many|TRBV2|.
CASSEMPPAQETQYF
TGTGCCAGCAGTGAGATGCCCCCCGCACAAGAGACCCAGTACTTC
>TRBJ2-7|many|TRBV28|.
CASSLDGGGSYEQYF
TGTGCCAGCAGTTTAGATGGGGGTGGCTCCTACGAGCAGTACTTC
>TRBJ1-2|many|TRBV7-9|TRBD1
CASLTGTGPYGYTF
TGTGCCAGCCTAACCGGGACAGGGCCCTATGGCTACACCTTC
>TRBJ2-4|many|TRBV6-2/TRBV6-3|.
CASSLVKNIQYF
TGTGCCAGCAGCTTGGTCAAAAACATTCAGTACTTC